Described below is a single TCR beta chain sequence and its context. Assay: immunoSEQ multiplex PCR; the TCRdb copy retains only in-frame clones and omits some. There are over 55,000 clones in the sample; over 80% occur only once, and approximately 2.8% lies in the top ten. V trimming: 5 bases; J trimming: 2 bases; junction bases outside the gene matches: 6. The V gene's germline CDR1 is MNHEY and CDR2 SMNVEV (reference sequence). The CDR3 is 15 residues long. This sample is drawn from a study of T cell changes during pregnancy in multiple sclerosis. This material consisted of CD8+ T cells from peripheral blood mononuclear cells, taken in the third trimester of pregnancy. The chain uses TRBV27 and TRBJ2-7; 10 nucleotides match TRBD1. This sequence originates from a female donor in good health, enrolled as a control in a pregnancy study. CDR3 sequence (DNA): TGTGCCAGCAGTCCCGGGACAGGGGTTCCCTACGAGCAGTACTTC. It codes for CASSPGTGVPYEQYF.